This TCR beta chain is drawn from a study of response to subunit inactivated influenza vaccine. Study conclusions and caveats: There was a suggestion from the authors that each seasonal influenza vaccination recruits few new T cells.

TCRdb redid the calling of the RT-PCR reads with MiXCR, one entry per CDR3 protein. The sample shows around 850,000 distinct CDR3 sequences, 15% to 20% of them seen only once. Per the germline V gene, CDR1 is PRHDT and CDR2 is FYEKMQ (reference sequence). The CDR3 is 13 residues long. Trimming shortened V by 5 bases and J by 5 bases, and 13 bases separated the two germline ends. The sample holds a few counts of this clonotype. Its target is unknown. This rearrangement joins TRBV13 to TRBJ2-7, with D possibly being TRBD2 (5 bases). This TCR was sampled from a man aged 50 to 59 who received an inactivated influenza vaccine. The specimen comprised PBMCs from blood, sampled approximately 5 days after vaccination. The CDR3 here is CASSPQRVHEQYF. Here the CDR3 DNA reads TGTGCCAGCAGCCCCCAGAGGGTCCACGAGCAGTACTTC.